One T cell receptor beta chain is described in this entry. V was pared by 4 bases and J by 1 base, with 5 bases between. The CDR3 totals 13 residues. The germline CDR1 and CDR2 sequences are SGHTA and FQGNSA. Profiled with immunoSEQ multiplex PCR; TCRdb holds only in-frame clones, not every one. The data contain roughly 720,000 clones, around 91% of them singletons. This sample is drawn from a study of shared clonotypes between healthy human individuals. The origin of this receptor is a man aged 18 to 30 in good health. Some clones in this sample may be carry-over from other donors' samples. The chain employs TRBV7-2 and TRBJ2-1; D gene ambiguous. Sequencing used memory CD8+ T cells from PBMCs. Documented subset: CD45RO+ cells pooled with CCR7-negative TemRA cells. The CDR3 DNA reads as TGTGCCAGCAGCTGGGTTTCCTACAATGAGCAGTTCTTC. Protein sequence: CASSWVSYNEQFF.